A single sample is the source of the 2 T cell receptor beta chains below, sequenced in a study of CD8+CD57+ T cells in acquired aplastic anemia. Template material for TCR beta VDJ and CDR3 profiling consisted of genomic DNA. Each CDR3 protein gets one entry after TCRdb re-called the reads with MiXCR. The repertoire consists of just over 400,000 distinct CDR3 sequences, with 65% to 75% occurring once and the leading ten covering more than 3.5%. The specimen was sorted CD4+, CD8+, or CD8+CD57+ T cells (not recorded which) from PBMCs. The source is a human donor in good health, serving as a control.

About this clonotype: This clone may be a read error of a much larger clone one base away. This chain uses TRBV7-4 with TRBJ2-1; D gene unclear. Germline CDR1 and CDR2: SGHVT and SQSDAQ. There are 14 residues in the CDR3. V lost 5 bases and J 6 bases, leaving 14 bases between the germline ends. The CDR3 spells CASSPEIGSNEQFF. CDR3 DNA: TGTGCCAGCAGCCCAGAGATAGGTTCCAATGAGCAGTTCTTC.

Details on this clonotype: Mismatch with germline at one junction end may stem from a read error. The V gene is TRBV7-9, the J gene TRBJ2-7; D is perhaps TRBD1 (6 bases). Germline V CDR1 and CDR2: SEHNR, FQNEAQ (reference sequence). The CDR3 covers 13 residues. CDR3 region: CASSPQGHCKFHW. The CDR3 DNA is TGTGCCAGCAGTCCCCAGGGACACTGCAAGTTTCACTGG.